A single sample gave rise to the 28 T cell receptor beta chains below, sequenced in a study of T cell clonotyping in hematopoietic cell transplantation. TCRdb's table, derived via immunoSEQ multiplex PCR, lists solely in-frame clones and lacks some. The table lists about 45,000 clones, roughly 85% of them singletons. Time point described: recipient sample about 28 days before transplant, after cytoreduction. This sample comprised peripheral blood mononuclear cells, obtained before stem cell transplant. The receptor set was obtained from a man aged 55-75 years with myelodysplastic syndrome. Some clones in this sample may be carry-over from other donors' samples.

The J gene is TRBJ2-7, the V gene TRBV6-1; 8 nucleotides line up with TRBD1. J lost 5 bases, V lost 3 bases, and 9 bases had no gene match. The germline V gene has CDR1 MNHNS and CDR2 SASEGT. CDR3 length: 15 amino acids. The CDR3 region is CASSERQGSRNEQYF. The CDR3 DNA sequence: TGTGCCAGCAGTGAGAGACAGGGGAGTAGGAACGAGCAGTACTTC.

The CDR3: CASSSGQGRDEQFF. Written as DNA, the CDR3 is TGTGCCAGCAGTTCTGGACAGGGACGGGATGAGCAGTTCTTC. The chain carries TRBV6-4 and TRBJ2-1, with 8 bases matching TRBD1. The CDR3 contains 14 residues. Germline V gene data show CDR1 as MRHNA and CDR2 as SNTAGT. Losses at the gene ends were 5 bases for V and 8 bases for J; bases not matched to a gene: 8.

The chain combines TRBV30 with TRBJ2-3; TRBD2 aligns across 10 bases. Losses at the gene ends were 8 bases for V and 10 bases for J; bases not matched to a gene: 9. Germline CDR1 reads GTSNPN; CDR2 reads SVGIG (reference sequence). The CDR3 has 12 amino acids. CDR3 sequence: CAGAGGPLAQYF. DNA for the CDR3: TGTGCCGGAGCGGGGGGGCCGTTGGCGCAGTATTTT. Filled out from reference TRBV30 and TRBJ2-3, the complete variable domain reads SQTIHQWPATLVQPVGSPLSLECTVEGTSNPNLYWYRQAAGRGLQLLFYSVGIGQISSEVPQNLSASRPQDRQFILSSKKLLLSDSGFYLCAGAGGPLAQYFGPGTRLTVL.

This clone was detected a few times. This chain links TRBV6-6 with TRBJ1-2; 11 bases are shared with TRBD1. The J segment lost 5 bases and the V segment lost 8 bases, leaving 10 bases of the junction unmatched. Germline V CDR1 and CDR2: MNHNY, SVGAGI (reference sequence). This CDR3 has 15 residues. The CDR3 region is CASRGIGQGAYGYTF. The CDR3 DNA reads as TGTGCCAGCCGAGGGATTGGACAGGGGGCTTATGGCTACACCTTC.

This clone showed up just once. The rearrangement links TRBV9 to TRBJ1-2, with 7 bases that match TRBD1. The CDR3 is 15 residues long. The trim removed 0 bases at V and 5 bases at J, leaving 7 bases unmatched. Germline CDR1 is SGDLS and CDR2 is YYNGEE. CDR3 sequence reads: CASSVAPDRIYGYTF. The CDR3 coding sequence is TGTGCCAGCAGCGTAGCCCCGGACAGGATTTATGGCTACACCTTC. Drawing the rest from reference TRBV9 and TRBJ1-2, the complete variable domain is DSGVTQTPKHLITATGQRVTLRCSPRSGDLSVYWYQQSLDQGLQFLIQYYNGEERAKGNILERFSAQQFPDLHSELNLSSLELGDSALYFCASSVAPDRIYGYTFGSGTRLTVV.

The rearrangement joins TRBV4-2 to TRBJ2-7; D remains unclear. Germline-derived CDR1 and CDR2 are LGHNA and YNFKEQ. The V end was cut by 0 bases, the J end by 2 bases, with 8 bases between. The length of the CDR3 is 14 residues. The CDR3, as DNA: TGTGCCAGCAGCCAAGATTTGGCGGCCTACGAGCAGTACTTC. Its protein product is CASSQDLAAYEQYF.

This clone came up once. The chain is built from TRBV5-1 and TRBJ1-5; D is perhaps TRBD1 (5 bases). CDR3 length equals 15 residues. Trimming removed 0 bases at V and 2 bases at J, with 9 bases between. The germline CDR1 and CDR2 sequences are SGHRS and YFSETQ. The CDR3 protein is CASSLDGGGNQPQHF. The CDR3 DNA is TGCGCCAGCAGCTTGGATGGGGGTGGCAATCAGCCCCAGCATTTT.

The chain is built from TRBV7-2 and TRBJ2-3; TRBD2 is a possible D gene (6 bases). Germline loops: CDR1 SGHTA, CDR2 FQGNSA. Trimming stripped 5 bases from V and 3 bases from J, with 15 bases between. The CDR3 has 15 amino acids. The CDR3 DNA follows: TGTGCCAGCAGCCCGGCGGGACTCACTACAGATACGCAGTATTTT. Residues: CASSPAGLTTDTQYF.

The J gene is TRBJ2-5, the V gene TRBV7-8, with D hard to call. V lost 3 bases and J 3 bases, leaving 8 bases between the germline ends. The CDR3 covers 13 residues. Germline lookup yields CDR1 SGHVS and CDR2 FQNEAQ. This CDR3 is CASSLTDKETQYF. Written as DNA, the CDR3 is TGTGCCAGCAGCTTGACTGATAAAGAGACCCAGTACTTC.

V and J are TRBV7-2 and TRBJ1-1; possible D gene TRBD1, 6 bases. From germline, CDR1 is SGHTA and CDR2 FQGNSA. This CDR3 contains 17 residues. V was cut by 1 base and J by 3 bases, with 18 bases left in between. The CDR3 loop reads CASSLDPRGGRDTEAFF. The CDR3 nucleotides read TGTGCCAGCAGCTTAGACCCACGAGGGGGAAGGGACACTGAAGCTTTCTTT.

V and J are TRBV19 and TRBJ1-4; D might be TRBD1 (6 bases). Germline V gene sequence: CDR1 LNHDA, CDR2 SQIVND (reference sequence). There are 15 residues in the CDR3. V shed 2 bases and J shed 0 bases, with 7 bases lying between them. The CDR3: CASSITGTTNEKLFF. The CDR3 DNA is TGTGCCAGTAGTATAACAGGGACAACTAATGAAAAACTGTTTTTT.

The CDR3 spells CASSLGDSARKLFF. CDR3 nucleotides: TGTGCCAGCAGCTTAGGGGACAGCGCGCGGAAACTGTTTTTT. The J gene is TRBJ1-4, the V gene TRBV7-2; 7 bases map to TRBD1. CDR1 is SGHTA and CDR2 is FQGNSA in the germline V gene. V lost 1 base, J lost 11 bases, and 7 bases stayed unmatched. The CDR3 runs 14 residues.

This sequence joins TRBV6-6 and TRBJ1-6; the match to TRBD1 covers 7 bases. CDR1 MNHNY and CDR2 SVGAGI come from the germline V gene (reference sequence). V was pared by 6 bases and J by 5 bases, with 7 bases of the junction left unmatched. The CDR3 length is 15 residues. The CDR3 DNA sequence: TGTGCCAGCAGCCCTTCGGGACAGAATAATTCACCCCTCCACTTT. Translation: CASSPSGQNNSPLHF.

DNA of the CDR3: TGTGCCAGCAGTTTACAGGGGCGCGGGTCCAAAAACATTCAGTACTTC. This sequence encodes CASSLQGRGSKNIQYF. The chain links TRBV28 to TRBJ2-4; the D gene is possibly TRBD1 (6 bases). The CDR3 extends over 16 amino acids. In germline, CDR1 is MDHEN, CDR2 SYDVKM. V lost 2 bases and J lost 2, with 13 bases in between.

J is TRBJ2-1 and V is TRBV9; either TRBD1 or TRBD2 may fit D (5 bases each). CDR3 size: 16 residues. From germline, CDR1 is SGDLS and CDR2 YYNGEE. The ends were cut back, 0 bases at V and 2 bases at J, with 12 bases in the middle. CDR3 protein: CASSVGGTPPYNEQFF. In DNA, the CDR3 is TGTGCCAGCAGCGTAGGGGGGACCCCTCCCTACAATGAGCAGTTCTTC.

V usage is TRBV6-5 and J usage is TRBJ2-3, with TRBD1 matching 8 bases. This CDR3 is built from 15 residues. Germline CDR1 and CDR2: MNHEY and SVGAGI. The V and J ends lost 6 bases and 2 bases, in that order; junction bases with no gene match: 7. DNA of the CDR3: TGTGCCAGCAGACTCGGACAGGGTGACACAGATACGCAGTATTTT. It encodes CASRLGQGDTDTQYF.

This clone is a singleton in its sample. The V gene is TRBV7-2, the J gene TRBJ2-3; unclear D gene. Germline V gene data show CDR1 as SGHTA and CDR2 as FQGNSA. V was cut by 0 bases and J by 2 bases, with 12 bases left in between. The CDR3 contains 16 residues. Written as DNA, the CDR3 is TGTGCCAGCAGCTTAGCGTCCCAAGCATCCACAGATACGCAGTATTTT. Translation: CASSLASQASTDTQYF. Full variable domain (missing parts from reference TRBV7-2 and TRBJ2-3): GAGVSQSPSNKVTEKGKDVELRCDPISGHTALYWYRQSLGQGLEFLIYFQGNSAPDKSGLPSDRFSAERTGGSVSTLTIQRTQQEDSAVYLCASSLASQASTDTQYFGPGTRLTVL.

This sequence joins TRBV2 and TRBJ1-2, with D possibly matching TRBD1 (5 bases). The germline V gene has CDR1 SNHLY and CDR2 FYNNEI. Trimming took off 6 bases at V and 5 bases at J, with 13 bases between the two ends. This CDR3 spans 13 amino acids. This CDR3 is CASRATEEYGYTF. In DNA form, the CDR3 reads TGTGCCAGCAGGGCGACAGAGGAGTATGGCTACACCTTC.

The chain is built from TRBV5-1 and TRBJ1-2; no clear D gene. V lost 2 bases to trimming and J lost 6 bases, with 8 bases between them. CDR3 length equals 12 residues. Germline lookup yields CDR1 SGHRS and CDR2 YFSETQ. The CDR3 is CASSLDYDGYTF. The DNA for the CDR3 is TGCGCCAGCAGCTTAGACTACGATGGCTACACCTTC.

The chain recombines TRBV7-2 with TRBJ1-4; possible D gene TRBD1, 5 bases. The germline V gene encodes CDR1 SGHTA and CDR2 FQGNSA. Between the trimmed V and J ends, which lost 1 base and 8 bases, there was a span of 8 bases. CDR3 size: 13 residues. The CDR3 sequence: CASSLGRAEKLFF. For the CDR3, the DNA is TGTGCCAGCAGCTTAGGCAGGGCAGAAAAACTGTTTTTT.

J is TRBJ2-3 and V is TRBV7-2, with 7 bases lining up with TRBD2. This CDR3 spans 15 amino acids. Germline trimming cut 0 bases from V and 1 base from J; bases unmatched to any gene: 1. CDR1 and CDR2 (germline): SGHTA, FQGNSA. The CDR3 DNA reads as TGTGCCAGCAGCTTAGCCGCGGGAGGCACAGATACGCAGTATTTT. Amino acid sequence: CASSLAAGGTDTQYF.

The sample holds one count of this clone. V gene TRBV30 combines with J gene TRBJ1-5, with D maybe TRBD1 (6 bases). This CDR3 region has 15 residues. The germline gives CDR1 GTSNPN, CDR2 SVGIG (reference sequence). Trimming cost V 1 base and J 9 bases, with 19 bases left between them. The CDR3 loop is CAWSGGQGTYGPQHF. The CDR3 nucleotides are TGTGCCTGGAGTGGCGGGCAGGGGACATACGGGCCCCAGCATTTT.

J is TRBJ2-7 and V is TRBV7-2; 7 bases align to TRBD2. The germline V gene has CDR1 SGHTA and CDR2 FQGNSA. The V and J ends lost 6 bases and 1 base, in that order; junction bases with no gene match: 12. CDR3 length: 16 amino acids. The CDR3 nucleotides read TGTGCCAGCAGGGACCGGAGCGGGGAATCTTCCTACGAGCAGTACTTC. Translating it yields CASRDRSGESSYEQYF.

The CDR3 DNA is TGTGCCAGCAGTGAAGCCCGCCAGGGGGGGAGGGAGACCCAGTACTTC. This encodes CASSEARQGGRETQYF. The chain links TRBV25-1 to TRBJ2-5, with D perhaps given as TRBD1 or TRBD2 (7 bases each). Germline V CDR1 and CDR2: MGHDK, SYGVNS. This CDR3 has 16 residues. The V gene lost 2 bases and the J gene lost 5 bases, with 18 bases spanning the gap.

The genes are TRBV30 and TRBJ1-5; 9 bases agree with TRBD1. The germline V gene has CDR1 GTSNPN and CDR2 SVGIG (reference sequence). V lost 5 bases to trimming and J lost 5 bases; unmatched junction nucleotides: 16. The CDR3 length is 17 residues. CDR3: CAWGPFYRDREYQPQHF. The CDR3 nucleotides read TGTGCCTGGGGCCCCTTCTACCGGGACAGGGAATATCAGCCCCAGCATTTT.

The rearrangement uses TRBV14 and TRBJ1-1; weak D call: TRBD1 (6 bases). V lost 3 bases, J lost 10 bases, and 15 bases lay in between. The germline gives CDR1 SGHDN, CDR2 FVKESK. The CDR3 covers 13 residues. This CDR3 reads CASSQERGGAAFF. DNA for the CDR3: TGTGCCAGCAGCCAGGAGAGGGGGGGGGCAGCTTTCTTT.

The chain joins TRBV29-1 to TRBJ1-1; no clear D gene. This CDR3 has 13 residues. Germline V gives CDR1 SQVTM, CDR2 ANQGSEA. V gave up 8 bases and J gave up 0 bases, with 13 bases separating them. The CDR3 sequence is CSTKRGVNTEAFF. In DNA, the CDR3 is TGCAGCACCAAAAGAGGCGTGAACACTGAAGCTTTCTTT. Drawing the rest from reference TRBV29-1 and TRBJ1-1, the complete variable domain is SAVISQKPSRDICQRGTSLTIQCQVDSQVTMMFWYRQQPGQSLTLIATANQGSEATYESGFVIDKFPISRPNLTFSTLTVSNMSPEDSSIYLCSTKRGVNTEAFFGQGTRLTVV.

The chain carries TRBV9 and TRBJ2-7; D not resolved. V lost 3 bases, J lost 5 bases, and 15 bases lay in between. This CDR3 is built from 14 residues. Germline V CDR1 and CDR2: SGDLS, YYNGEE. This CDR3 reads CASSGENPLHEQYF. DNA for the CDR3: TGTGCCAGCAGCGGGGAAAACCCCCTCCACGAGCAGTACTTC.